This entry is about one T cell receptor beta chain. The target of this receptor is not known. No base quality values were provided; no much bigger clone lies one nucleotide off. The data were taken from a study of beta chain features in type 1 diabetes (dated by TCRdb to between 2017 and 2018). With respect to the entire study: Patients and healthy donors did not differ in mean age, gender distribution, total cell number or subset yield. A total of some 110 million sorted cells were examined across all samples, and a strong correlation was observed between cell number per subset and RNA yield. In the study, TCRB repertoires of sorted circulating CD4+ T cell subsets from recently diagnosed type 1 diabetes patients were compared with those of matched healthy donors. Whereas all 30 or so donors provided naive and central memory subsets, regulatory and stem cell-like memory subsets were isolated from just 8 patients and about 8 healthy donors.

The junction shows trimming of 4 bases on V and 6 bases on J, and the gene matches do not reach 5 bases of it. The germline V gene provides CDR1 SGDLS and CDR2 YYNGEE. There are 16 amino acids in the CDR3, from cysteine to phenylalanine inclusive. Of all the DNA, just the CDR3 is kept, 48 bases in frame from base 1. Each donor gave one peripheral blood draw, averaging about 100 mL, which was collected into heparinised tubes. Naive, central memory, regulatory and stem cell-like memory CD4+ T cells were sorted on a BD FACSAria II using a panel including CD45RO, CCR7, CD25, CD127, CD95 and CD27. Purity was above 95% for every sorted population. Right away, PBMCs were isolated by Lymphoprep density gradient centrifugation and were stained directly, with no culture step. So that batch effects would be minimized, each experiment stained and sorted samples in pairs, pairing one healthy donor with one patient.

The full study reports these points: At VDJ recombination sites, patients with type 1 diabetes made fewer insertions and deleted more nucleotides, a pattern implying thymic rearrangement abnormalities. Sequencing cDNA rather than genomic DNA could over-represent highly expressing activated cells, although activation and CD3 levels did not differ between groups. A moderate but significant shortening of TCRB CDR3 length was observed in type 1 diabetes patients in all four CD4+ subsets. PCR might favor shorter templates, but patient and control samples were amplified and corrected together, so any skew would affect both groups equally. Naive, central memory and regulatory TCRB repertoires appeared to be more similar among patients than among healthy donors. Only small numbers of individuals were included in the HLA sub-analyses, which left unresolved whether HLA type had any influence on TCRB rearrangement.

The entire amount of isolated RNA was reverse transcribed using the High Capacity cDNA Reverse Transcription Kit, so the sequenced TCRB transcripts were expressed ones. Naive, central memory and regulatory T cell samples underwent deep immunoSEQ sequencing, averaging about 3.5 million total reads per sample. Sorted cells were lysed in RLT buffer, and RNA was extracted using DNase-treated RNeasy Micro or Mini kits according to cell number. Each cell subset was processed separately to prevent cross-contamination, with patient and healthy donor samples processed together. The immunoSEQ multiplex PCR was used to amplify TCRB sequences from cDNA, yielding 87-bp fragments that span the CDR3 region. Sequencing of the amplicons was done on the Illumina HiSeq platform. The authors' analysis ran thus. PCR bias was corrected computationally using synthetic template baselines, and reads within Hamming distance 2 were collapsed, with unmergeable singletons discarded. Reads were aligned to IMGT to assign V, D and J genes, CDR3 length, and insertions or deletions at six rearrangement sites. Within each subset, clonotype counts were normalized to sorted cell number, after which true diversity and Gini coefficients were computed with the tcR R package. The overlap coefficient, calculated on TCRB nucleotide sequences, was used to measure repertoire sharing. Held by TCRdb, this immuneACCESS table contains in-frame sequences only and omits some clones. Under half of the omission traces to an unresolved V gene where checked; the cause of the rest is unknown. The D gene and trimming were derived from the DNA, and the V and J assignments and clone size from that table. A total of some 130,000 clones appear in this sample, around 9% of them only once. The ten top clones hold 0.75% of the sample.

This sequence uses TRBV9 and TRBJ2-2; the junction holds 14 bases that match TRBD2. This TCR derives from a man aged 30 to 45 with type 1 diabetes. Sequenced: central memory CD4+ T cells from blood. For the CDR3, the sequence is CASSSRTSGGPGELFF. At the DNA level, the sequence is TGTGCCAGCAGCTCTCGGACTAGCGGGGGGCCCGGGGAGCTGTTTTTT.